These 7 T cell receptor beta chains came from one sample sequenced in a study of blood T cell repertoires in COVID-19. Generated by immunoSEQ multiplex PCR, the TCRdb table keeps only in-frame clones and is missing some. Of about 390,000 clones listed, around nine tenths are singletons. Sequenced material: PBMCs or T cells enriched from blood (not recorded which). The receptors originated from a woman in her forties or fifties who had recovered from COVID-19.

The CDR3 loop is CASSVAGSEAFF. In nucleotides, the CDR3 is TGTGCCAGCAGCGTAGCAGGCTCTGAAGCTTTCTTT. The J gene is TRBJ1-1, the V gene TRBV9, with D uncertain. Trimming removed 0 bases at V and 6 bases at J, with 6 bases between. This CDR3 spans 12 amino acids. The germline V gene has CDR1 SGDLS and CDR2 YYNGEE.

The V call is TRBV14, the J call TRBJ1-1; unclear D gene. Germline V gene sequence: CDR1 SGHDN, CDR2 FVKESK. V was trimmed by 4 bases and J by 1 base, leaving 13 bases between them. This CDR3 is built from 15 residues. CDR3 in DNA: TGTGCCAGCAGCCTTCATGGGCCTGGGAACACTGAAGCTTTCTTT. Amino acid sequence: CASSLHGPGNTEAFF.

The chain has TRBV6-6 and TRBJ1-1, with D possibly matching TRBD1 (6 bases). Germline CDR1 reads MNHNY; CDR2 reads SVGAGI (reference sequence). Trimming left V 11 bases short and J 6 bases short, with 16 bases between. The CDR3 is made up of 12 amino acids. CDR3 loop: CAVRTGGSEAFF. In DNA, the CDR3 is TGTGCCGTTCGGACGGGGGGCTCTGAAGCTTTCTTT.

V gene TRBV4-1 combines with J gene TRBJ1-1; TRBD1 might be the D (6 bases). V was trimmed by 4 bases and J by 0 bases, leaving 15 bases between them. This CDR3 spans 16 amino acids. The germline CDR1 and CDR2 sequences are MGHRA and YSYEKL. CDR3 DNA: TGCGCCAGCAGCCGTTACCTACAGGGAATGAACACTGAAGCTTTCTTT. This gives the protein CASSRYLQGMNTEAFF.

This sequence joins TRBV6-5 and TRBJ1-2; a possible D gene is TRBD1 (6 bases). The V and J ends lost 7 bases and 9 bases respectively, with 21 bases between them. CDR1 is MNHEY and CDR2 is SVGAGI in the germline V gene. The CDR3 covers 14 residues. This chain's CDR3 is CASTGRGARGSYTF. The DNA of the CDR3 is TGTGCCAGCACCGGGCGGGGGGCGAGGGGTAGCTACACCTTC.

The chain combines TRBV6-5 with TRBJ1-4; 7 nucleotides match TRBD1. The germline V gene has CDR1 MNHEY and CDR2 SVGAGI. The J segment lost 6 bases and the V segment lost 5 bases, leaving 9 bases of the junction unmatched. This CDR3 has 15 residues. In DNA form, the CDR3 reads TGTGCCAGCAGTAGACCGACAGGGTGGGATGAAAAACTGTTTTTT. Its translation: CASSRPTGWDEKLFF.

The rearrangement joins TRBV7-3 to TRBJ2-5; TRBD1 aligns across 12 bases. J gave up 5 bases and V 2 bases, and 6 bases lay outside the gene matches. Germline V gene data show CDR1 as SGHTA and CDR2 as FQGTGA. This CDR3 has 16 amino acids. CDR3 sequence: CASSLLGQGAWETQYF. The CDR3 DNA reads TGTGCCAGCAGCTTACTGGGACAGGGGGCTTGGGAGACCCAGTACTTC.